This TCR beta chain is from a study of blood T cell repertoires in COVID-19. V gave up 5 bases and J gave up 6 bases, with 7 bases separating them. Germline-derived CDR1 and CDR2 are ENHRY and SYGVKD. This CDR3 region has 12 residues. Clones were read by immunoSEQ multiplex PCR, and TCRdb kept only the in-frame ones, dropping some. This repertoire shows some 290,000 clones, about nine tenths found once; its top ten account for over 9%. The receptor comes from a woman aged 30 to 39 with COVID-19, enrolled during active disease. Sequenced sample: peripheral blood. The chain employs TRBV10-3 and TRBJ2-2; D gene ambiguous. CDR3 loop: CAISHGPGELFF. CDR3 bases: TGTGCCATCAGTCACGGTCCCGGGGAGCTGTTTTTT.